This TCR beta chain came from a study of PD-1 and CTLA-4 blockade in melanoma. Generated by immunoSEQ multiplex PCR, the TCRdb table keeps only in-frame clones and is missing some. This sample has about 31,000 clones, with about 91% found just once. Sequenced material: CD8+ T cells from peripheral blood, taken from a patient given anti-PD-1 treatment. This TCR was sampled from a human donor with melanoma.

The CDR3 is CASRTSGSSFPSTDTQYF. The CDR3 DNA follows: TGTGCCAGTAGGACTAGCGGCTCCTCTTTTCCTAGCACAGATACGCAGTATTTT. The chain has TRBV19 and TRBJ2-3; 9 nucleotides match TRBD2. The J segment lost 0 bases and the V segment lost 6 bases, leaving 13 bases of the junction unmatched. CDR1 is LNHDA and CDR2 is SQIVND in the germline V gene (reference sequence). CDR3 size: 18 residues.